The 9 T cell receptor beta chains below all came from one sample that was sequenced in a study of blood T cells in healthy people across ages. Through a sample-barcoded 5' primer and a J-beta primer mix, a second PCR was run for roughly 7 to 11 cycles. Each CDR3 protein gets one entry after TCRdb re-called the 5' RACE reads with MiXCR. Altogether some 880,000 distinct CDR3 sequences are present, about 34% being singletons, with the ten largest covering 10% to 15%. Sequenced input: blood. The receptors derive from a man between 18 and 35 years old in good health.

This clonotype was counted ten times or more. The rearrangement links TRBV12-3 or TRBV12-4 to TRBJ2-3, with 8 bases lining up with TRBD2. The V segment lost 5 bases and the J segment 6 bases; nucleotides outside the gene matches: 10. The CDR3 totals 15 residues. The CDR3 protein is CASSRRRGGVDTQYF. CDR3 nucleotides: TGTGCCAGCAGTCGCCGCCGGGGGGGCGTTGATACGCAGTATTTT.

This clonotype was recorded at least ten times. The chain joins TRBV6-1 to TRBJ2-5; 10 bases fit TRBD1. This CDR3 has 14 amino acids. The germline CDR1 and CDR2 sequences are MNHNS and SASEGT. The CDR3 DNA reads TGTGTCTCCCTTGACAGGGGGCAAGGGGAGACCCAGTACTTC. As protein: CVSLDRGQGETQYF.

The chain couples TRBV20-1 to TRBJ2-3, with TRBD2 matching over 15 bases. V shed 6 bases and J 5 bases; nucleotides not matched to a gene: 9. The CDR3 spans 16 residues. Germline V gene data show CDR1 as DFQATT and CDR2 as SNEGSKA (reference sequence). The CDR3 here is CSARTSGGVIGDTQYF. DNA for the CDR3: TGCAGTGCCCGGACTAGCGGGGGGGTAATAGGAGATACGCAGTATTTT.

As regards this clonotype: An end of the junction differs from the germline gene, which may be a read error. The chain employs TRBV4-3 and TRBJ2-7, with D possibly matching TRBD2 (5 bases). Germline values: CDR1 LGHNA, CDR2 YSLEER. This CDR3 region has 12 residues. The CDR3 reads CASGQGGYEEYF. The CDR3 DNA sequence: TGCGCCAGCGGCCAAGGCGGGTACGAGGAGTACTTC.

This clonotype was seen repeatedly, ten times or more. The chain joins TRBV4-3 to TRBJ2-7; D unresolved. CDR1 and CDR2 from the germline V gene are LGHNA and YSLEER. The CDR3 consists of 13 residues. Trimming left V 1 base short and J 4 bases short, with 8 bases between. CDR3 coding DNA: TGCGCCAGCAGCCAAGGGTCAGGTTACGAGCAGTACTTC. Amino acid sequence: CASSQGSGYEQYF.

This clonotype has more than one count but fewer than ten. The rearrangement joins TRBV18 to TRBJ1-2; D gene ambiguous. V was cut by 6 bases and J by 4 bases, with 12 bases left in between. The CDR3 has 13 amino acids. Germline V gene sequence: CDR1 KGHSH, CDR2 LQKENI. CDR3 DNA: TGTGCCAGCTCTTCGCGGCCTTTCTATGGCTACACCTTC. Protein product: CASSSRPFYGYTF.

The chain employs TRBV20-1 and TRBJ1-6; 12 bases are shared with TRBD1. The CDR3 has 15 amino acids. Germline assignment: CDR1 DFQATT and CDR2 SNEGSKA (reference sequence). The junction had 8 bases not matched to a gene; V was cut back by 0 bases and J by 14 bases. The CDR3 DNA follows: TGCAGTGCTAGAGATGGCGGGACAGGGGGCTTGGCCCTCCACTTT. Translating gives CSARDGGTGGLALHF.

V gene TRBV29-1 combines with J gene TRBJ2-7, with a tentative D call TRBD1 (5 bases). The length of the CDR3 is 15 residues. CDR1 is SQVTM, CDR2 ANQGSEA, per germline. The V end lost 1 base, the J end lost 1 base, and 14 bases lay between the germline ends. CDR3 coding DNA: TGCAGCGTTGAAGTTCGGCAGGGCCCTTCCTACGAGCAGTACTTC. This encodes CSVEVRQGPSYEQYF.

The chain couples TRBV2 to TRBJ2-3; D perhaps matches TRBD1 (6 bases). The V end was cut by 6 bases, the J end by 0 bases, with 13 bases between. Germline CDR1 SNHLY, CDR2 FYNNEI. The CDR3 is 15 amino acids. CDR3 DNA sequence: TGTGCCAGCAGCGTACGGACAGTTAGCACAGATACGCAGTATTTT. As protein: CASSVRTVSTDTQYF.